Sequencing of this T cell receptor (beta chain) was carried out in a study of vaccination effects on CD4 cells after COVID-19. Overall study context: Culturing of 1.5 million to 2.5 million PBMC per well took place with around 9.4 IU/ml IL-2 and approximately 9.9 ug/ml peptides.

This CDR3 is built from 17 residues. The J segment lost 3 bases and the V segment lost 4 bases, leaving 13 bases of the junction unmatched. CDR1 and CDR2 from the germline V gene are MNHEY and SMNVEV (reference sequence). Cells that had been cultured for about 10 days were the source of isolated CD4+ T cells. Participants completed two doses of the BNT162b2 or mRNA-1273 vaccine. No vaccinee had earlier SARS-CoV-2 infection, and nucleocapsid antibodies were negative. Broader study findings: A shortage of convalescent patients and an absence of early post-infection timepoints characterized the study.

A note on this clone: Antigen: not known.

The protocol was immunoSEQ multiplex PCR, while the TCRdb copy is restricted to in-frame clones and leaves out a portion. The sample has some 47,000 clones, roughly three quarters seen once; the top ten hold over 6.5%. The sequence derives from a human donor who received a COVID-19 vaccine. The source material was CD4+ T cells from PBMCs cultured without peptide, sampled after COVID-19 vaccination. This chain links TRBV27 with TRBJ2-7; 9 nucleotides match TRBD1. DNA of the CDR3: TGTGCCAGCAGTTCAAGGGCCGGGACAGGGTTTGGCTACGAGCAGTACTTC. Its translation: CASSSRAGTGFGYEQYF.